These 6 T cell receptor beta chains originate from one sample sequenced in a study of beta chain features in type 1 diabetes. Study-level findings and limits: Among patients with Type 1 diabetes, TCRB CDR3s were moderately but significantly shorter in every one of the four CD4+ subsets.

These receptors' targets are unknown. As every portion of the isolated RNA was reverse transcribed, the sequencing read expressed TCRB transcripts. Clones were sequenced by immunoSEQ multiplex PCR, and TCRdb holds only the in-frame ones, with some missing. This table has around 250,000 clones, approximately 24% appearing once. Specimen: naive CD4+ T cells from blood. The origin of the receptors is a woman in her 30s with type 1 diabetes.

The rearrangement joins TRBV5-1 to TRBJ2-1; 11 bases match TRBD2. Per the germline V gene, CDR1 is SGHRS and CDR2 is YFSETQ. This CDR3 is built from 16 residues. Losses at the gene ends were 3 bases for V and 3 bases for J; bases not matched to a gene: 5. The CDR3 loop is CASSSGTSGLYNEQFF. The CDR3 DNA reads as TGCGCCAGCAGCTCTGGGACTAGCGGACTCTACAATGAGCAGTTCTTC.

This clone showed up just a few times. The rearrangement joins TRBV15 to TRBJ2-1; tentatively, D is TRBD2 (6 bases). Germline CDR1 reads LNHNV; CDR2 reads YYDKDF (reference sequence). Trimming removed 4 bases at V and 4 bases at J, with 14 bases between. The CDR3 extends over 15 amino acids. The CDR3 sequence: CATSNRRGGYNEQFF. In nucleotides, the CDR3 is TGTGCCACCAGCAACCGGCGGGGAGGTTACAATGAGCAGTTCTTC.

This clone has only a few counts. The chain links TRBV19 to TRBJ1-4; TRBD1 might be the D (5 bases). The CDR3 contains 14 residues. V lost 3 bases and J lost 7, with 12 bases in between. In germline, CDR1 is LNHDA, CDR2 SQIVND (reference sequence). DNA for the CDR3: TGTGCCAGTAGTATGCTGGCGGGGCCTGAAAAACTGTTTTTT. Protein: CASSMLAGPEKLFF.

This clone has just a few counts. V gene TRBV30 combines with J gene TRBJ1-1; D may be TRBD1 (6 bases). V lost 0 bases and J lost 10, with 6 bases in between. CDR1 is GTSNPN, CDR2 SVGIG, per germline (reference sequence). The CDR3 contains 10 residues. The CDR3 loop reads CAWSVGGAFF. CDR3 DNA: TGTGCCTGGAGTGTAGGGGGAGCTTTCTTT. The full variable domain, completed using reference TRBV30 and TRBJ1-1, is SQTIHQWPATLVQPVGSPLSLECTVEGTSNPNLYWYRQAAGRGLQLLFYSVGIGQISSEVPQNLSASRPQDRQFILSSKKLLLSDSGFYLCAWSVGGAFFGQGTRLTVV.

The chain uses TRBV15 and TRBJ1-2, with 7 bases fitting TRBD1. The CDR3 length is 14 residues. V lost 1 base and J lost 4; bases outside the gene matches: 3. The germline V gene has CDR1 LNHNV and CDR2 YYDKDF (reference sequence). CDR3 DNA: TGTGCCACCAGCAGAGGGACAGGACCCTATGGCTACACCTTC. Translating it yields CATSRGTGPYGYTF.

In its sample, this clone was seen a few times. The chain employs TRBV5-1 and TRBJ2-5; a possible D gene is TRBD2 (6 bases). Germline assignment: CDR1 SGHRS and CDR2 YFSETQ. This CDR3 is built from 12 residues. The V end was cut by 6 bases, the J end by 5 bases, with 11 bases between. The CDR3, as DNA: TGCGCCAGCAAAACGGGACTGGAGACCCAGTACTTC. This translates into CASKTGLETQYF. The variable domain in full, with the rest retrieved from reference TRBV5-1 and TRBJ2-5, is KAGVTQTPRYLIKTRGQQVTLSCSPISGHRSVSWYQQTPGQGLQFLFEYFSETQRNKGNFPGRFSGRQFSNSRSEMNVSTLELGDSALYLCASKTGLETQYFGPGTRLLVL.